Listed below are T cell receptor beta chains from one sample, sequenced in a study of T cell responses to AZD1222 COVID-19 vaccine. Generated by immunoSEQ multiplex PCR, the TCRdb table keeps only in-frame clones and is missing some. Seen here are 120,000 to 150,000 clones, around 88% observed once, and the top ten hold around 2.1%. The sequencing here drew on peripheral blood, taken on day 0 of AZD1222 vaccination. The receptors shown here come from an adult in good health. CDR3s leave out the opening cysteine and the closing phenylalanine or tryptophan. The D gene is left open where the match is weak.

>NA|TRBJ1-5|TRBV19
ASSYHQRRGGNQPQH
>NA|TRBJ1-2|TRBV15
ATSPGGSSYGYT
>TRBD1|TRBJ2-7|TRBV30
AWSDPWDRN
>NA|TRBJ2-2|TRBV5-5
ASSLAGHTGELF
>TRBD1|TRBJ1-2|TRBV7-3
ASSAQGDNYGYT
>NA|TRBJ2-1|TRBV7-9
ASSLVAGSYNEQF
>NA|TRBJ2-1|TRBV2
ASRVSSSYNEQF
>NA|TRBJ2-3|TRBV7-3
ASSTKGPGTDTQY
>TRBD2|TRBJ2-3|TRBV7-3
ASSLTAGVDTQY
>NA|TRBJ2-5|TRBV5-8
ASSFGQLGTQY
>NA|TRBJ1-5|TRBV19
ASYSGTVFQPQH
>NA|TRBJ1-2|TRBV19
ASRETGNPYGYT
>TRBD1|TRBJ1-1|TRBV30
AWSPPDRENTEAF
>NA|TRBJ1-2|TRBV3-1/TRBV3-2
ASSHRGEGYT
>NA|TRBJ1-2|TRBV11-1
ASSLGTKSYGYT
>TRBD2|TRBJ2-5|TRBV2
ASGLAGMGETQY
>NA|TRBJ1-3|TRBV2
ASSETAGSSGNTIY
>TRBD2|TRBJ2-1|TRBV5-1
ASSLGGTSGSNEQF
>TRBD2|TRBJ2-1|TRBV19
ASSMRGLAGGPWSSERNEQF